This T cell receptor (beta chain) was profiled in a study of cytomegalovirus exposure and HLA in healthy donors. CDR3 size: 13 residues. The trim removed 4 bases at V and 4 bases at J, leaving 5 bases unmatched. In germline, CDR1 is SGDLS, CDR2 YYNGEE. Primers: 60 Vbeta forward and 13 Jbeta reverse. Sequencing was performed with immunoSEQ multiplex PCR; in TCRdb, only in-frame clones are kept and a portion is missing. Of roughly 100,000 clones in the sample, roughly 13% are singletons; the top ten hold roughly 15%. The genes are TRBV9 and TRBJ2-7; the match to TRBD1 covers 7 bases. The sequence was obtained from a man in his forties or fifties in good health and CMV-seropositive. The sequencing input was PBMCs. The CDR3 nucleotides are TGTGCCAGCAGCCCCCGGACAGGATACGAGCAGTACTTC. Its translation: CASSPRTGYEQYF.